These 7 T cell receptor beta chains share one sample of origin, sequenced in a study of identical twins. TCRdb called the 5' RACE reads again in MiXCR, with one record for every CDR3 protein. The sample consists of about 810,000 distinct CDR3 sequences, roughly an eighth of them appearing once. These data were also reused for a study on yellow fever vaccine responses in identical twins.

Sample: PBMCs. The receptors were sampled from a woman between 18 and 30 years old in good health.

The chain joins TRBV6-4 to TRBJ2-3, with D possibly being TRBD2 (7 bases). This CDR3 comprises 14 residues. CDR1 is MRHNA and CDR2 is SNTAGT in the germline V gene. Between the trimmed V and J ends, which lost 3 bases and 2 bases, there was a span of 9 bases. The CDR3 DNA reads as TGTGCCAGCAGTGAAGGGGGGGACACAGATACGCAGTATTTT. It yields the protein CASSEGGDTDTQYF.

J is TRBJ1-2 and V is TRBV10-3; TRBD1 aligns across 10 bases. The V segment lost 4 bases and the J segment 12 bases; nucleotides outside the gene matches: 2. Germline V lookup: CDR1 ENHRY, CDR2 SYGVKD. This CDR3 is built from 11 residues. CDR3 coding DNA: TGTGCCATCAGTGCCGGGACAGGGGACACCTTC. Its protein is CAISAGTGDTF.

This clonotype has ten or more counts. V usage is TRBV10-2 and J usage is TRBJ1-5; no definite D call. The CDR3 runs 12 residues. Between the trimmed V and J ends, which lost 3 bases and 7 bases, there was a span of 7 bases. Germline V gene lookup returns CDR1 WSHSY and CDR2 SAAADI. CDR3 DNA: TGCGCCAGCAGTGATTGGGTACAGCCCCAGCATTTT. It translates to CASSDWVQPQHF.

This chain links TRBV18 with TRBJ1-1; D uncertain. This CDR3 contains 14 residues. Per the germline V gene, CDR1 is KGHSH and CDR2 is LQKENI. V was pared by 9 bases and J by 0 bases, with 14 bases between. The CDR3 reads CASFHRVLNTEAFF. CDR3 DNA: TGTGCCAGTTTTCATCGGGTCCTGAACACTGAAGCTTTCTTT. Looking up the rest from reference TRBV18 and TRBJ1-1 gives the full variable domain: NAGVMQNPRHLVRRRGQEARLRCSPMKGHSHVYWYRQLPEEGLKFMVYLQKENIIDESGMPKERFSAEFPKEGPSILRIQQVVRGDSAAYFCASFHRVLNTEAFFGQGTRLTVV.

This clonotype was seen only a few times. The chain carries TRBV4-1 and TRBJ2-2, with 8 bases that match TRBD2. From germline, CDR1 is MGHRA and CDR2 YSYEKL. This CDR3 contains 16 residues. J lost 4 bases, V lost 6 bases, and 10 bases had no gene match. The chain's CDR3 is CASRNAGTRTTGELFF. The CDR3 DNA reads as TGCGCCAGCAGGAATGCGGGGACTAGAACCACCGGGGAGCTGTTTTTT.

This clonotype was recorded a few times. The CDR3 coding sequence is TGTGCCACCAGCGTAGGAGGACAGGGAATGGGCACCGGGGAGCTGTTTTTT. Residues: CATSVGGQGMGTGELFF. This sequence joins TRBV24-1 and TRBJ2-2; 8 nucleotides line up with TRBD1. Looked up from germline, CDR1 is KGHDR and CDR2 is SFDVKD. This CDR3 is built from 17 residues. V was pared by 7 bases and J by 4 bases, with 13 bases of the junction left unmatched.

The chain carries TRBV29-1 and TRBJ2-1; perhaps TRBD1 as D (6 bases). The V end lost 8 bases, the J end lost 6 bases, and 14 bases lay between the germline ends. The germline gives CDR1 SQVTM, CDR2 ANQGSEA. CDR3 size: 12 residues. The CDR3 sequence: CSHREQGNEQFF. CDR3 nucleotides: TGCAGCCACCGCGAACAGGGCAATGAGCAGTTCTTC.